This T cell receptor beta chain appears in the sequencing data of a study of blood T cell repertoires in COVID-19. Turning to the study itself: Some COVID-19 samples were acute and others convalescent; all came from the United States, Italy and Spain. The cDNA or gDNA used as material had been derived from T cells, B-cell-depleted T cells, or PBMCs.

Seattle participants joined during active infection and were tracked over time. There are 13 residues in the CDR3. The trim removed 4 bases at V and 7 bases at J, leaving 4 bases unmatched. The V gene's germline CDR1 is SGDLS and CDR2 YYNGEE. Original methodology: Nucleated cell number was recorded as an estimate derived from reference gene primer amplification. TCRdb's table, derived via immunoSEQ multiplex PCR, lists solely in-frame clones and lacks some. V, J and clone size are taken as reported in that table, and D and trimming were inferred from the DNA itself. This sample carries about 95,000 clones, around 90% of them seen once, and the ten largest clones take about 5%.

Sequencing was performed on peripheral blood. This TCR derives from a man aged 55 to 70 with COVID-19, enrolled during active disease. This sequence joins TRBV9 and TRBJ1-1, with 10 bases lining up with TRBD1. The CDR3 DNA reads TGTGCCAGCAGCCCGGGACAGGGGAATGAAGCTTTCTTT. Encoded protein: CASSPGQGNEAFF.